Presented here are 11 T cell receptor beta chains from one specimen sequenced in a study of blood T cell repertoires in COVID-19. Profiled with immunoSEQ multiplex PCR; TCRdb holds only in-frame clones, not every one. Among approximately 190,000 clones listed, around three quarters were seen once. Sequenced input: peripheral blood. These receptors came from a man aged 55 to 69 with active or convalescent COVID-19.

This clone has a handful of counts. The V gene is TRBV19, the J gene TRBJ2-7; tentatively, D is TRBD1 (6 bases). This CDR3 is built from 15 residues. Germline CDR1 is LNHDA and CDR2 is SQIVND (reference sequence). Trimming left V 5 bases short and J 1 base short, with 15 bases between. The CDR3 protein is CASSLGHSQSYEQYF. CDR3 DNA sequence: TGTGCCAGTAGTCTGGGACACTCCCAATCCTACGAGCAGTACTTC. Full variable domain (outside the CDR3, taken from reference TRBV19 and TRBJ2-7): DGGITQSPKYLFRKEGQNVTLSCEQNLNHDAMYWYRQDPGQGLRLIYYSQIVNDFQKGDIAEGYSVSREKKESFPLTVTSAQKNPTAFYLCASSLGHSQSYEQYFGPGTRLTVT.

This clone showed up just a few times. The chain couples TRBV7-2 to TRBJ1-4; 10 bases are a match to TRBD1. Germline lookup yields CDR1 SGHTA and CDR2 FQGNSA. The CDR3 runs to 16 residues. V was clipped by 5 bases and J by 0 bases; unmatched bases: 3. The CDR3 here is CASSPGTGATNEKLFF. The DNA of the CDR3 is TGTGCCAGCAGCCCGGGGACAGGGGCAACTAATGAAAAACTGTTTTTT.

This clone was picked up a small number of times. The chain combines TRBV2 with TRBJ1-1; TRBD1 agrees at 7 bases. This CDR3 comprises 17 residues. CDR1 and CDR2 (germline): SNHLY, FYNNEI. The V gene end was trimmed by 6 bases and the J gene end by 6 bases; junction bases not matched to a gene: 19. Here the CDR3 DNA reads TGTGCCAGCAGCCCTACCGACAGGGTAGGGGGAAACGCTGAAGCTTTCTTT. Its translation is CASSPTDRVGGNAEAFF.

The V gene is TRBV11-2, the J gene TRBJ2-5, with D possibly being TRBD1 (6 bases). V gave up 0 bases and J gave up 1 base, with 15 bases separating them. Germline V gene data show CDR1 as SGHAT and CDR2 as FQNNGV. This CDR3 has 17 amino acids. As DNA, the CDR3 is TGTGCCAGCAGCTTAGATCTAAGACAGGCGATCCAAGAGACCCAGTACTTC. Translated: CASSLDLRQAIQETQYF.

The V and J genes are TRBV28 and TRBJ1-2; 10 bases fit TRBD1. The CDR3 is 16 amino acids. With 7 bases clipped from V and 2 bases from J, the junction kept 10 bases outside the gene matches. Looked up from germline, CDR1 is MDHEN and CDR2 is SYDVKM. In DNA, the CDR3 is TGTGCCAGCAACTACCGGGACAGGGGTAGAAACTATGGCTACACCTTC. Protein: CASNYRDRGRNYGYTF.

V and J are TRBV7-8 and TRBJ1-1; 10 bases are a match to TRBD1. This CDR3 is 15 amino acids long. J gave up 1 base and V 5 bases, and 4 bases lay outside the gene matches. Germline CDR1 is SGHVS and CDR2 is FQNEAQ. CDR3 region: CASSPRTGGNTEAFF. Written as DNA, the CDR3 is TGTGCCAGCAGCCCCAGGACAGGGGGGAACACTGAAGCTTTCTTT.

J is TRBJ2-1 and V is TRBV29-1, with TRBD1 identical over 7 bases. This CDR3 is 13 amino acids long. Germline-derived CDR1 and CDR2 are SQVTM and ANQGSEA. The trim removed 5 bases at V and 3 bases at J, leaving 4 bases unmatched. The CDR3 sequence: CSVRRGSYNEQFF. The CDR3, as DNA: TGCAGCGTTCGCAGGGGGAGCTACAATGAGCAGTTCTTC.

The chain recombines TRBV2 with TRBJ1-6; 9 bases are shared with TRBD1. The CDR3 runs 15 residues. V dropped 0 bases and J dropped 9; count of bases not matched to a gene: 3. Germline lookup yields CDR1 SNHLY and CDR2 FYNNEI. The CDR3 nucleotides are TGTGCCAGCAGTGAAGCGGGACAGGGTGGTTCACCCCTCCACTTT. Its translation is CASSEAGQGGSPLHF.

The CDR3 sequence: CASRPGTVRDYGYTF. The DNA of the CDR3 is TGTGCCAGCAGACCCGGGACAGTGAGGGACTATGGCTACACCTTC. This rearrangement joins TRBV6-6 to TRBJ1-2; TRBD1 agrees at 7 bases. The ends lost 6 bases at V and 3 bases at J; junction bases unmatched: 10. The V gene's germline CDR1 is MNHNY and CDR2 SVGAGI (reference sequence). The CDR3 length is 15 residues.

The rearrangement uses TRBV7-3 and TRBJ1-1, with TRBD1 as a possible D gene (5 bases). V gave up 5 bases and J gave up 0 bases, with 10 bases separating them. The CDR3 has 14 amino acids. CDR1 and CDR2 from the germline V gene are SGHTA and FQGTGA. The CDR3 DNA reads TGTGCCAGCAGCCCCTCAGGGATGAACACTGAAGCTTTCTTT. Its translation: CASSPSGMNTEAFF. Full variable domain (remainder filled in from reference TRBV7-3 and TRBJ1-1): GAGVSQTPSNKVTEKGKYVELRCDPISGHTALYWYRQSLGQGPEFLIYFQGTGAADDSGLPNDRFFAVRPEGSVSTLKIQRTERGDSAVYLCASSPSGMNTEAFFGQGTRLTVV.

This sequence joins TRBV27 and TRBJ1-2; 10 bases fit TRBD1. The germline V gene encodes CDR1 MNHEY and CDR2 SMNVEV (reference sequence). V shed 1 base, J shed 7 bases, and the junction held 6 bases outside the gene matches. CDR3 size: 15 residues. This CDR3 reads CASSLYDRGPGGYTF. DNA for the CDR3: TGTGCCAGCAGTTTATACGACAGGGGGCCTGGTGGCTACACCTTC.